This TCR beta chain was identified in a study of T cell repertoires in cytomegalovirus infection. Across the study: From public TCR beta signatures came an indication of both CMV infection and matching HLA type.

The CDR3 has 19 residues. Germline V gene data show CDR1 as SGHRS and CDR2 as YFSETQ. V lost 4 bases, J lost 6 bases, and 21 bases stayed unmatched. This clonotype was counted between two and nine times. Its antigen is undetermined. TCRdb analysed the reads with MiXCR anew, one entry per CDR3 protein. The table lists roughly 920,000 distinct CDR3 sequences, approximately 31% of them singletons, with around an eighth in the top ten. Study findings and constraints: Ex vivo, HLA-C-restricted CMV-specific TCR beta clonotypes prevailed over the rest of the response.

This sequence joins TRBV5-1 and TRBJ1-2; 10 bases align to TRBD1. The sequence was obtained from a human donor in good health (CMV status not recorded). Some clones in this sample may be carry-over from other donors' samples. The specimen was cultured CD8+ T cells from PBMCs, collected from culture after CMV antigen stimulation. For the CDR3, the DNA is TGCGCCAGCAGCACCGACCGTGGGTACCCGACAGGGGGCTTCAATGGCTACACCTTC. This encodes CASSTDRGYPTGGFNGYTF.